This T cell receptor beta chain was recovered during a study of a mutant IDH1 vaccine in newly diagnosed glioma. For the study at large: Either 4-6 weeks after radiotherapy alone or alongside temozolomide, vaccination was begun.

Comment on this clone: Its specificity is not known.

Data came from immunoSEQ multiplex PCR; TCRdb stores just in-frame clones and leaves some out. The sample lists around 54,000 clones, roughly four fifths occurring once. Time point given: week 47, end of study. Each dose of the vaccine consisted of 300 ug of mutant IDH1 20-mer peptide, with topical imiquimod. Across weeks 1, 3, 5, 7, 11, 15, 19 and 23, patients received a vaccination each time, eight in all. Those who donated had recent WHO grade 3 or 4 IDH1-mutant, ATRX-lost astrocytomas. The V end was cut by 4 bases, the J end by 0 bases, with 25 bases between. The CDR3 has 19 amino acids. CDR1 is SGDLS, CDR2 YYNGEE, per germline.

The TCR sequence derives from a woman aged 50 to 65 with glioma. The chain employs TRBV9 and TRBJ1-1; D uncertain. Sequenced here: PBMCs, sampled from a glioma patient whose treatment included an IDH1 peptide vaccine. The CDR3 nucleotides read TGTGCCAGCAGCACCAATCCCTTCCTCAGTGACTCCATGAACACTGAAGCTTTCTTT. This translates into CASSTNPFLSDSMNTEAFF.